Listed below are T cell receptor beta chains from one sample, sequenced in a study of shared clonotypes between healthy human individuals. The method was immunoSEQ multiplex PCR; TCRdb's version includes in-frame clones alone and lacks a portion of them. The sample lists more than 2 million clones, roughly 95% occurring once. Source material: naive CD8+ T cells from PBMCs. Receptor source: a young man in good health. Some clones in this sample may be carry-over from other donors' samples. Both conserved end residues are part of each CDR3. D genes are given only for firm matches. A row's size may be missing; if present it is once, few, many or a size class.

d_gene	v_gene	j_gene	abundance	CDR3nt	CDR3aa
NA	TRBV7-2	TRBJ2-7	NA	TGTGCCAGCAGCTTAGGTCCACCTCCCTCCTACGAGCAGTACTTC	CASSLGPPPSYEQYF
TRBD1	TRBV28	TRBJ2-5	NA	TGTGCCAGCAGTTCGGACAGGGGGTTGAGAGAGACCCAGTACTTC	CASSSDRGLRETQYF
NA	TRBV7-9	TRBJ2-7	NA	TGTGCCAGCAGCTTGGGGCAAGGGAGCTCCTACGAGCAGTACTTC	CASSLGQGSSYEQYF
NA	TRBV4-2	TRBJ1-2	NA	TGTGCCAGCAGCCAAGTTCCGGGAGACGCCTATGGCTACACCTTC	CASSQVPGDAYGYTF
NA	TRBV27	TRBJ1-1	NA	TGTGCCAGCAGTCCCTTGGGACCTCATGAAGCTTTCTTT	CASSPLGPHEAFF
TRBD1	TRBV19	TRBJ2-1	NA	TGTGCCAGTAGTATTGACAGGGGACGTAGCTCCTACAATGAGCAGTTCTTC	CASSIDRGRSSYNEQFF
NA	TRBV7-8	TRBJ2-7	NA	TGTGCCAGCAGCTTAGCGATGGGAGCTAGCCCCGAGCAGTACTTC	CASSLAMGASPEQYF
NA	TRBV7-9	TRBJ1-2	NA	TGTGCCAGCAGCTCAGCCAGGGGACTCTTGGGAAAGGATAGCTACACCTTC	CASSSARGLLGKDSYTF
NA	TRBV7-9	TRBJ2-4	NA	TGTGCCAGCAGCTTATCCCGGGACACCGTTCTAGCCAAAAACATTCAGTACTTC	CASSLSRDTVLAKNIQYF
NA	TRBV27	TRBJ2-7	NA	TGTGCCAGCAGTTGGGGACCTGGCTACGAGCAGTACTTC	CASSWGPGYEQYF
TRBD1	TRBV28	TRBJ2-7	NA	TGTGCCAGCAGTTTTACCGGGACAGGGGTCTTCGAGCAGTACTTC	CASSFTGTGVFEQYF
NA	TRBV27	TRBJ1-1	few	TGTGCCAGCAGTTTCGCCGGGAGGTACCCTGAAGCTTTCTTT	CASSFAGRYPEAFF
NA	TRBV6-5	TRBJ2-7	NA	TGTGCCAGCAGTTATCGGGCGGGAGAGCAGTACTTC	CASSYRAGEQYF
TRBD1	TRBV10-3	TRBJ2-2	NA	TGTGCCCCACAGGGGGGCTACCTGAACACCGGGGAGCTGTTTTTT	CAPQGGYLNTGELFF
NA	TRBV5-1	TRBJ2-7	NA	TGCGCCAGCAGCTTGGAGGGGTTCTCCTACGAGCAGTACTTC	CASSLEGFSYEQYF
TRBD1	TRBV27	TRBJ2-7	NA	TGTGCCAGCAGTGGGAGAGGGACAGCTCCTTCCTACGAGCAGTACTTC	CASSGRGTAPSYEQYF
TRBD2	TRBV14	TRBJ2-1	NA	TGTGCCAGCAGCCAGAGTACTAGCGGAGGTATCTCCTACAATGAGCAGTTCTTC	CASSQSTSGGISYNEQFF
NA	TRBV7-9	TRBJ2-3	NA	TGTGCCAGCAGCTTAGCTCTGAAAACCGAGACTCTAGATACGCAGTATTTT	CASSLALKTETLDTQYF
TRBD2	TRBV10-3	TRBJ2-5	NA	TGTGCCATCAGCCCCGTTTTGGGGGGGGAGACCCAGTACTTC	CAISPVLGGETQYF
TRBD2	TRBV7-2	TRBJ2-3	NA	TGTGCCAGCAGCTTAATAGCGGGAGTGGGAGATACGCAGTATTTT	CASSLIAGVGDTQYF
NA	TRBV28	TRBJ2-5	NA	TGTGCCAGCAGTTTATTGGGTGTTAAGCAGACCCAGTACTTC	CASSLLGVKQTQYF
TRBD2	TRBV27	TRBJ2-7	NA	TGTGCCAGCAGTTTGACTAGCGGGAAGGCCTACGAGCAGTACTTC	CASSLTSGKAYEQYF
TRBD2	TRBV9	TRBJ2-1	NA	TGTGCCAGCAGCGTTAGCGGGAGGGGGAACAATGAGCAGTTCTTC	CASSVSGRGNNEQFF
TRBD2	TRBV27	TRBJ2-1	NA	TGTGCCAGCAGTTTAAACGGCGGGGGGCAGGGTGAGCAGTTCTTC	CASSLNGGGQGEQFF
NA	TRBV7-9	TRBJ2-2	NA	TGTGCCAGCAGCCCTGCATCAGGGACGGGGGAGCTGTTTTTT	CASSPASGTGELFF
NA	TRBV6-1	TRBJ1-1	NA	TGTGCCAGCACCGACGGGGGAACTGAAGCTTTCTTT	CASTDGGTEAFF
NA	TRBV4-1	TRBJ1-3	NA	TGCGCCAGCAGCCAGGGACCGGGCCCTGTCTCTGGAAACACCATATATTTT	CASSQGPGPVSGNTIYF
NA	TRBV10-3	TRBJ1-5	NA	TGTGCCATCAGTGAGACCGGGAATCAGCCCCAGCATTTT	CAISETGNQPQHF
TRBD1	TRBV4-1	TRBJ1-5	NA	TGCGCCAGCAGCCAATTTACAGGGGCCCAGAACAATCAGCCCCAGCATTTT	CASSQFTGAQNNQPQHF
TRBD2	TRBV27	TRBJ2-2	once	TGTGCCAGCAAGGGAGGGGCCACCGGGGAGCTGTTTTTT	CASKGGATGELFF
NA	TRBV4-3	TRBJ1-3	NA	TGCGCCAGCAGCCGACTAACAGGGAACGGAAACACCATATATTTT	CASSRLTGNGNTIYF
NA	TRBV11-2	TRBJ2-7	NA	TGTGCCAGCGGCTTAGGGGTCGACAGGAGTTACGAGCAGTACTTC	CASGLGVDRSYEQYF
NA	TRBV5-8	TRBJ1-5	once	TGTGCCAGCAGCTCCCCCGCTAGCCGGCCCCAGCATTTT	CASSSPASRPQHF
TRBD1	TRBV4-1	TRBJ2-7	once	TGCGCCAGCAGCCAACGGGACAGACGATCCTACGAGCAGTACTTC	CASSQRDRRSYEQYF
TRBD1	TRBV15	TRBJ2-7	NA	TGTGCCACCAGCGTTTCGATGGGAAGGGACAGCGCCTACGAGCAGTACTTC	CATSVSMGRDSAYEQYF
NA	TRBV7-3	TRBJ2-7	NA	TGTGCCAGCAGCTTAGATGGGATTCCGGGAACCTACGAGCAGTACTTC	CASSLDGIPGTYEQYF
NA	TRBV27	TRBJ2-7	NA	TGTGCCAGCAGTCCCCGGTCCACCTACGAGCAGTACTTC	CASSPRSTYEQYF
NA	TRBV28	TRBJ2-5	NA	TGTGCCAGCAGTATATCTCTAGCCCCCCAAGAGACCCAGTACTTC	CASSISLAPQETQYF
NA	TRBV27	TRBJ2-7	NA	TGTGCCAGCGGAAAGGTCTACGAGCAGTACTTC	CASGKVYEQYF
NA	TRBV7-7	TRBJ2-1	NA	TGTGCCAGCAGCCAATACCCCCCCGGGACCGGATACAATGAGCAGTTCTTC	CASSQYPPGTGYNEQFF
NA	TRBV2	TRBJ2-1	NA	TGTGCCAGCAGTGGAGGTGACTACTCCTACAATGAGCAGTTCTTC	CASSGGDYSYNEQFF
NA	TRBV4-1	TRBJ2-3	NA	TGCGCCAGCAGCCAAGTCGCGTCCAACACAGATACGCAGTATTTT	CASSQVASNTDTQYF